A single sample is the source of the 10 T cell receptor beta chains below, sequenced in a study of T cell changes during pregnancy in multiple sclerosis. The repertoire was sequenced with immunoSEQ multiplex PCR; TCRdb's copy has only in-frame clones and lacks some. The sample includes under 95,000 clones, 80% to 95% of them seen just once. The sequences come from peripheral blood, collected after pregnancy. Receptor source: a female donor with multiple sclerosis, enrolled in a pregnancy study.

The chain couples TRBV30 to TRBJ2-1; 7 bases align to TRBD2. The J segment lost 6 bases and the V segment lost 2 bases, leaving 10 bases of the junction unmatched. CDR3 length: 15 residues. The germline V gene encodes CDR1 GTSNPN and CDR2 SVGIG (reference sequence). The CDR3: CAWSHLGGRRNEQFF. The CDR3 DNA reads as TGTGCCTGGAGTCACCTGGGGGGGAGGCGCAATGAGCAGTTCTTC.

In this sample, this clone turned up a few times. The chain uses TRBV18 and TRBJ1-1; D perhaps matches TRBD1 (6 bases). Trimming took off 3 bases at V and 4 bases at J, with 15 bases between the two ends. CDR1 and CDR2 (germline): KGHSH, LQKENI. The CDR3 sequence is 15 residues long. The CDR3 coding sequence is TGTGCCAGCTCACCCTACCAGGGGTCGGCCACTGAAGCTTTCTTT. It translates to CASSPYQGSATEAFF.

The V gene is TRBV10-1, the J gene TRBJ1-2; D is possibly TRBD1 (5 bases). The CDR3 is 13 residues long. Germline CDR1 WNHNN, CDR2 SYGVQD (reference sequence). V was cut by 3 bases and J by 10 bases, with 15 bases left in between. The CDR3 nucleotides are TGCGCCAGCAGTGAAGACCTGATACAGGCCTACACCTTC. Residues: CASSEDLIQAYTF.

V is TRBV15 and J is TRBJ2-5; 10 nucleotides match TRBD1. Germline CDR1 and CDR2: LNHNV and YYDKDF (reference sequence). V was pared by 3 bases and J by 5 bases, with 9 bases of the junction left unmatched. The CDR3 consists of 16 residues. CDR3 DNA: TGTGCCACCAGCAGGGGACCGGGACAGGGGTTGGAGACCCAGTACTTC. Translated, it gives CATSRGPGQGLETQYF.

J is TRBJ2-3 and V is TRBV9; D is undetermined. Germline V lookup: CDR1 SGDLS, CDR2 YYNGEE. The CDR3 contains 15 residues. Trimming took 4 bases from V and 4 from J, leaving 16 bases between them. CDR3 nucleotides: TGTGCCAGCAGCCCCTTCGGCAGGTTACCAGATACGCAGTATTTT. Translating gives CASSPFGRLPDTQYF. Full variable domain (rest looked up from reference TRBV9 and TRBJ2-3): DSGVTQTPKHLITATGQRVTLRCSPRSGDLSVYWYQQSLDQGLQFLIQYYNGEERAKGNILERFSAQQFPDLHSELNLSSLELGDSALYFCASSPFGRLPDTQYFGPGTRLTVL.

This clone is a singleton in its sample. The chain combines TRBV4-1 with TRBJ2-5; 7 nucleotides agree with TRBD1. V lost 0 bases and J lost 0; bases outside the gene matches: 4. The CDR3 loop spans 16 amino acids. Germline V gene sequence: CDR1 MGHRA, CDR2 YSYEKL. CDR3 DNA: TGCGCCAGCAGCCAAGATGGGGGACAGTACCAAGAGACCCAGTACTTC. The encoded protein is CASSQDGGQYQETQYF.

The chain employs TRBV2 and TRBJ2-7, with 8 bases lining up with TRBD2. The CDR3 totals 13 residues. The germline gives CDR1 SNHLY, CDR2 FYNNEI. With 8 bases clipped from V and 6 bases from J, the junction kept 9 bases outside the gene matches. The CDR3: CASLERESLEQYF. The CDR3 DNA sequence: TGTGCCAGCTTAGAGCGGGAGTCCCTCGAGCAGTACTTC.

This chain links TRBV6-1 with TRBJ1-5, with D tentatively TRBD1 (6 bases). CDR1 is MNHNS, CDR2 SASEGT, per germline. The ends were cut back, 8 bases at V and 6 bases at J, with 20 bases in the middle. This CDR3 is built from 15 residues. CDR3 coding DNA: TGTGCCAGCGGGCTGCGGCAGGGGTTGGGTCAGCCCCAGCATTTT. Protein product: CASGLRQGLGQPQHF.

The chain carries TRBV30 and TRBJ2-1; D possibly corresponds to TRBD1 (5 bases). From germline, CDR1 is GTSNPN and CDR2 SVGIG (reference sequence). V was pared by 5 bases and J by 5 bases, with 16 bases between. The CDR3 is 14 residues long. Here the CDR3 DNA reads TGTGCCTGGTCCTGGGGCGGCAACGACAATGAGCAGTTCTTC. Residues: CAWSWGGNDNEQFF.

The chain combines TRBV6-1 with TRBJ2-7; 11 nucleotides align to TRBD2. Germline V gene sequence: CDR1 MNHNS, CDR2 SASEGT. This CDR3 is 18 amino acids long. Losses at the gene ends were 0 bases for V and 0 bases for J; bases not matched to a gene: 7. The CDR3 coding sequence is TGTGCCAGCAGTGAAGCGTGGTGGGGACTAGCGGACTCCTACGAGCAGTACTTC. Its translation is CASSEAWWGLADSYEQYF.